The next 31 T cell receptor beta chains were all read from a single sample in a study of blood T cells in healthy people across ages. It was with a sample-barcoded 5' primer and a J-beta primer mix that a second PCR of about 6 to 11 cycles was run. MiXCR, run by TCRdb on the 5' RACE reads, gives a single entry per CDR3 protein. This table has roughly 1,700,000 distinct CDR3 sequences, under 30% appearing once. Input material: blood. Source of these receptors: a woman aged 25 to 45 in good health.

The CDR3 spells CASSLKSTPSGANVLTF. The CDR3 DNA sequence: TGCGCCAGCAGCTTGAAATCCACTCCCTCTGGGGCCAACGTCCTGACTTTC. The rearrangement links TRBV5-1 to TRBJ2-6; D not certain. Germline V gene sequence: CDR1 SGHRS, CDR2 YFSETQ. V shed 1 base and J shed 0 bases, with 11 bases lying between them. The CDR3 loop spans 17 amino acids.

This clonotype was observed at least ten times. In nucleotides, the CDR3 is TGTGCCAGCAGTCCTTCCGGGACTAGCGCCAATGAGCAGTTCTTC. As protein: CASSPSGTSANEQFF. J is TRBJ2-1 and V is TRBV7-2; TRBD2 agrees at 10 bases. This CDR3 contains 15 residues. CDR1 is SGHTA, CDR2 FQGNSA, per germline. V lost 6 bases, J lost 6 bases, and 8 bases stayed unmatched.

This rearrangement joins TRBV9 to TRBJ1-1; D is perhaps TRBD1 (5 bases). Germline CDR1 and CDR2: SGDLS and YYNGEE. CDR3 size: 15 residues. The V end was cut by 4 bases, the J end by 1 base, with 14 bases between. CDR3 sequence (DNA): TGTGCCAGCAGCCCTAGCGCAGGACAGAACACTGAAGCTTTCTTT. The encoded protein is CASSPSAGQNTEAFF.

This clonotype showed up many times. The chain combines TRBV20-1 with TRBJ1-2, with 7 bases that match TRBD1. Per germline, CDR1 DFQATT and CDR2 SNEGSKA (reference sequence). The CDR3 is 12 residues long. The J segment lost 7 bases and the V segment lost 6 bases, leaving 8 bases of the junction unmatched. The chain's CDR3 is CSAITGDSGYTF. In DNA, the CDR3 is TGCAGTGCCATCACAGGGGATAGTGGCTACACCTTC.

This clonotype was seen many times. The chain joins TRBV20-1 to TRBJ2-3; D possibly uses TRBD1 or TRBD2 (6 bases each). Germline V gene sequence: CDR1 DFQATT, CDR2 SNEGSKA (reference sequence). This CDR3 is built from 15 residues. V shed 6 bases and J shed 4 bases, with 20 bases lying between them. The CDR3 reads CSAALGGVLADTQYF. The CDR3 DNA sequence: TGCAGTGCCGCTTTGGGGGGCGTATTGGCAGATACGCAGTATTTT.

Note on this clonotype: With a much larger clone just one base away, this may be a read error. This chain joins TRBV20-1 and TRBJ2-3, with D perhaps matching TRBD1 (6 bases). The CDR3 consists of 16 residues. CDR1 and CDR2 (germline): DFQATT, SNEGSKA (reference sequence). V was trimmed by 0 bases and J by 5 bases, leaving 18 bases between them. The CDR3 DNA reads TGCAGTGCTAGAGATATGGTCGAGACAGGCAGAGATACGCAGTATTTT. Translation: CSARDMVETGRDTQYF.

This clonotype was seen more than once but under ten times. The chain combines TRBV20-1 with TRBJ2-3; 7 bases match TRBD2. The V gene's germline CDR1 is DFQATT and CDR2 SNEGSKA (reference sequence). Germline trimming cut 4 bases from V and 7 bases from J; bases unmatched to any gene: 11. The CDR3 is 14 residues long. CDR3 amino acids: CSANPAGLGNTQYF. CDR3 bases: TGCAGTGCTAACCCAGCGGGATTGGGGAATACGCAGTATTTT.

In this sample, this clonotype turned up a few times. The rearrangement uses TRBV29-1 and TRBJ1-1; a weak D match, TRBD1 (5 bases). The V gene lost 8 bases and the J gene lost 0 bases, with 16 bases spanning the gap. The germline gives CDR1 SQVTM, CDR2 ANQGSEA. CDR3 length: 14 residues. CDR3 nucleotides: TGCAGCTCAATCAGGACATTGATGAACACTGAAGCTTTCTTT. Encoded protein: CSSIRTLMNTEAFF.

In this sample, this clonotype turned up a few times. The J gene is TRBJ1-2, the V gene TRBV4-3; TRBD1 is a possible D gene (5 bases). CDR1 and CDR2 (germline): LGHNA, YSLEER. CDR3 size: 14 residues. The V end lost 0 bases, the J end lost 8 bases, and 13 bases lay between the germline ends. The CDR3 loop reads CASSQDRGVGGYTF. CDR3 nucleotide sequence: TGCGCCAGCAGCCAAGATCGAGGGGTTGGCGGCTACACCTTC.

The V gene is TRBV27, the J gene TRBJ1-6, with a possible D match to TRBD1 (6 bases). CDR1 and CDR2 from the germline V gene are MNHEY and SMNVEV (reference sequence). CDR3 length: 15 residues. The V gene lost 7 bases and the J gene lost 9 bases, with 19 bases spanning the gap. For the CDR3, the DNA is TGTGCCAGCACGCGTCGCCAGGGGAGCGGTTCACCCCTCCACTTT. As protein: CASTRRQGSGSPLHF.

The rearrangement joins TRBV10-3 to TRBJ2-1; 11 nucleotides agree with TRBD2. This CDR3 region has 17 residues. Per germline, CDR1 ENHRY and CDR2 SYGVKD. With 7 bases clipped from V and 6 bases from J, the junction kept 14 bases outside the gene matches. The CDR3 DNA follows: TGTGCCATCATGGGAACTAGCGGGAGCTATTCTTTCAATGAGCAGTTCTTC. Amino acids: CAIMGTSGSYSFNEQFF.

This clonotype was detected a few times. The rearrangement links TRBV29-1 to TRBJ2-5; 10 bases line up with TRBD2. Germline values: CDR1 SQVTM, CDR2 ANQGSEA. This CDR3 region has 13 residues. J was trimmed by 7 bases and V by 5 bases; bases with no gene match: 7. The CDR3 DNA reads as TGCAGCGTTACCACTAGCGGGGCCGCGACCCAGTACTTC. Translated, it gives CSVTTSGAATQYF.

This clonotype was detected ten times or more. One end of the junction is discordant with germline, which a read error may explain. The V gene is TRBV3-1, the J gene TRBJ2-7, with D possibly TRBD2 on 6 matching bases. CDR3 length equals 13 residues. The germline V gene has CDR1 LGHDT and CDR2 YNNKEL (reference sequence). The CDR3 DNA sequence: TGCGCCAGCAGCCAAGGGACTGGGGACGAGCAGTACTTC. Translated: CASSQGTGDEQYF.

This clonotype showed up just a few times. The chain has TRBV12-3 or TRBV12-4 and TRBJ2-7; 9 nucleotides align to TRBD2. The CDR3 has 17 amino acids. Trimming at V came to 2 bases and at J to 2 bases, leaving 10 bases not matched to a gene. The CDR3 nucleotides read TGTGCCAGCAGTTTACGGCTAGCGGGACAGCAAGCCTACGAGCAGTACTTC. Translated: CASSLRLAGQQAYEQYF.

The rearrangement uses TRBV6-2 or TRBV6-3 and TRBJ2-1; 7 positions match TRBD1. V dropped 5 bases and J dropped 6; count of bases not matched to a gene: 7. Germline lookup yields CDR1 MNHEY and CDR2 SVGEGT. The CDR3 has 14 residues. This CDR3 is CASSRDSESNEQFF. DNA of the CDR3: TGTGCCAGCAGTCGGGACAGCGAGAGCAATGAGCAGTTCTTC.

V usage is TRBV4-1 and J usage is TRBJ2-1; possibly TRBD1 or TRBD2 for D (6 bases each). The germline gives CDR1 MGHRA, CDR2 YSYEKL. This CDR3 is 15 amino acids long. The V gene lost 3 bases and the J gene lost 2 bases, with 11 bases spanning the gap. The CDR3 reads CASSQSGATYNEQFF. DNA of the CDR3: TGCGCCAGCAGCCAGTCGGGGGCTACCTACAATGAGCAGTTCTTC.

This clonotype was picked up a small number of times. The CDR3 DNA reads TGTGCCACCCCGCCCTTCATGGCTAGCACAGATACGCAGTATTTT. It is translated as CATPPFMASTDTQYF. The chain has TRBV6-6 and TRBJ2-3; D remains ambiguous. V was clipped by 10 bases and J by 0 bases, with 17 bases between them. CDR1 is MNHNY and CDR2 is SVGAGI in the germline V gene (reference sequence). The length of the CDR3 is 15 residues.

This clonotype turned up a few times. V usage is TRBV4-3 and J usage is TRBJ2-7; 13 nucleotides match TRBD2. Germline V lookup: CDR1 LGHNA, CDR2 YSLEER. The CDR3 is 15 amino acids. With 4 bases clipped from V and 5 bases from J, the junction kept 5 bases outside the gene matches. The DNA of the CDR3 is TGCGCCAGCAGCCTGACTAGCGGGAGGCATAACGAGCAGTACTTC. This encodes CASSLTSGRHNEQYF.

This clonotype was picked up a small number of times. The genes are TRBV3-1 and TRBJ2-5; 10 bases fit TRBD1. CDR1 and CDR2 (germline): LGHDT, YNNKEL (reference sequence). This CDR3 is built from 15 residues. The trim removed 7 bases at V and 2 bases at J, leaving 7 bases unmatched. CDR3 in amino acids: CASIKDRGLQETQYF. Written as DNA, the CDR3 is TGTGCCAGCATAAAAGACAGGGGGCTGCAAGAGACCCAGTACTTC.

The chain combines TRBV6-1 with TRBJ2-7; the D is unclear. The length of the CDR3 is 13 residues. Germline V CDR1 and CDR2: MNHNS, SASEGT. V dropped 2 bases and J dropped 6 bases, with 11 bases sitting between them. The CDR3 loop is CASSENGRAEQYF. The CDR3 DNA is TGTGCCAGCAGTGAAAATGGACGCGCCGAGCAGTACTTC.

This clonotype was observed a handful of times. V is TRBV6-4 and J is TRBJ1-6, with a tentative D call TRBD1 (6 bases). The CDR3 totals 16 residues. The V gene lost 6 bases and the J gene lost 1 base, with 13 bases spanning the gap. CDR1 and CDR2 from the germline V gene are MRHNA and SNTAGT. The CDR3: CASRSSRGSYNSPLHF. The CDR3 bases are TGTGCCAGCAGATCATCGAGGGGGTCCTATAATTCACCCCTCCACTTT.

This clonotype was found a few times. The chain has TRBV20-1 and TRBJ2-5; TRBD1 might be the D (6 bases). Per germline, CDR1 DFQATT and CDR2 SNEGSKA (reference sequence). V was pared by 5 bases and J by 2 bases, with 9 bases between. The CDR3 covers 12 residues. CDR3 nucleotide sequence: TGCAGTGCTTACAGGGAGCAAGAGACCCAGTACTTC. The encoded protein is CSAYREQETQYF.

This CDR3 reads CASTEGDSNQPQHF. CDR3 DNA sequence: TGTGCCAGCACGGAAGGGGATAGCAATCAGCCCCAGCATTTT. The V gene is TRBV6-1, the J gene TRBJ1-5, with D possibly TRBD1 on 5 matching bases. The CDR3 is 14 residues long. The germline V gene has CDR1 MNHNS and CDR2 SASEGT. Trimming took off 7 bases at V and 0 bases at J, with 10 bases between the two ends.

Many counts were recorded for this clonotype. The rearrangement uses TRBV15 and TRBJ2-7; the D is unclear. This CDR3 has 13 residues. Germline lookup yields CDR1 LNHNV and CDR2 YYDKDF (reference sequence). Trimming took off 1 base at V and 3 bases at J, with 7 bases between the two ends. This chain's CDR3 is CATSRVPVYEQYF. The CDR3 region has the DNA TGTGCCACCAGCAGAGTTCCCGTCTACGAGCAGTACTTC.

This clonotype was found a few times. The chain uses TRBV7-9 and TRBJ2-7; weak D call: TRBD1 (5 bases). The CDR3 is 14 residues long. V was cut by 4 bases and J by 3 bases, with 13 bases left in between. Germline-derived CDR1 and CDR2 are SEHNR and FQNEAQ (reference sequence). The CDR3 loop reads CASSSQTENYEQYF. CDR3 nucleotide sequence: TGTGCCAGCAGCTCCCAGACAGAGAACTACGAGCAGTACTTC.

This clonotype came up once. The chain combines TRBV28 with TRBJ1-2; TRBD1 aligns across 7 bases. The CDR3 is made up of 14 amino acids. V shed 3 bases, J shed 4 bases, and the junction held 5 bases outside the gene matches. Germline CDR1 is MDHEN and CDR2 is SYDVKM. Here the CDR3 reads CASSFRTGFYGYTF. The CDR3 DNA follows: TGTGCCAGCAGTTTCAGGACAGGATTCTATGGCTACACCTTC.

This clonotype was found many times. The rearrangement joins TRBV5-1 to TRBJ2-6; no reliable D call. CDR1 SGHRS and CDR2 YFSETQ come from the germline V gene. Between the trimmed V and J ends, which lost 2 bases and 0 bases, there was a span of 6 bases. The CDR3 spans 15 residues. This CDR3 reads CASSFSGSGANVLTF. Written as DNA, the CDR3 is TGCGCCAGCAGCTTCTCAGGCTCTGGGGCCAACGTCCTGACTTTC.

This clonotype has just a few counts. This chain joins TRBV2 and TRBJ2-7; tentative D call: TRBD2 (6 bases). Near its end, the DNA agrees better with TRBJ2-5, so the J call may be wrong. Germline lookup yields CDR1 SNHLY and CDR2 FYNNEI. The CDR3 loop spans 17 amino acids. As DNA, the CDR3 is TGTGCCAGCATACTCTTCGCGGGGACTTTAAATGCGGAGACCCAGTACTTC. Translating gives CASILFAGTLNAETQYF.

The gene calls are TRBV6-6 and TRBJ2-1; D may be TRBD2 (5 bases). V was clipped by 3 bases and J by 5 bases, with 11 bases between them. Germline V CDR1 and CDR2: MNHNY, SVGAGI (reference sequence). The CDR3 sequence is 14 residues long. The CDR3 DNA reads as TGTGCCAGCAGTTATCGGGATGGGCACAATGAGCAGTTCTTC. Translating it yields CASSYRDGHNEQFF.

This clonotype occurred a few times. The chain carries TRBV29-1 and TRBJ2-1; TRBD2 agrees at 9 bases. The germline V gene encodes CDR1 SQVTM and CDR2 ANQGSEA. After removal of 7 bases from V and 5 bases from J, the junction contained 6 bases not matched to a gene. This CDR3 is built from 13 residues. For the CDR3, the DNA is TGCAGCGCCGGGACTAGCTGGGACAATGAGCAGTTCTTC. Its protein product is CSAGTSWDNEQFF.

V is TRBV6-2 or TRBV6-3 and J is TRBJ1-2; TRBD1 is a possible D gene (5 bases). V gave up 2 bases and J gave up 0 bases, with 13 bases separating them. CDR3 length equals 16 residues. The germline V gene encodes CDR1 MNHEY and CDR2 SVGEGT. The CDR3 DNA reads TGTGCCAGCAGTTACCCGGGACGGAGAGCTAACTATGGCTACACCTTC. Translating it yields CASSYPGRRANYGYTF.